This T cell receptor (beta chain) was documented in a study of cytomegalovirus exposure and HLA in healthy donors. The PCR employed 60 Vbeta primers together with 13 Jbeta primers. Profiled with immunoSEQ multiplex PCR; TCRdb holds only in-frame clones, not every one. Of 150,000 to 200,000 clones in the sample, 60% to 80% are singletons; the top ten hold about 1.5%. Concerning this clone itself: Its antigen is still unknown.

This CDR3 contains 13 residues. Germline-derived CDR1 and CDR2 are MNHEY and SMNVEV (reference sequence). V lost 3 bases and J lost 5; bases outside the gene matches: 1. Study-wide findings and caveats: Productive status was seen about 90% or about 30% of the time for most TCR beta V segments in an earlier analysis.

The sequence derives from a male donor in good health and CMV-seronegative. The sample was PBMCs. V gene TRBV27 combines with J gene TRBJ2-1; TRBD2 matches 7 bases. The CDR3 DNA sequence: TGTGCCAGCAGTTTCCGGGGGGACAATGAGCAGTTCTTC. Encoded protein: CASSFRGDNEQFF.